The entry below gives a single T cell receptor (beta chain) sequence along with its context. Described time point: patch test 1, 2 weeks after DPC sensitization. Treatment in this sample: therapeutic diphenylcyclopropenone sensitization with weekly scalp DPC. CDR1 KGHSH and CDR2 LQKENI come from the germline V gene. The CDR3 runs 15 residues. Trimming removed 4 bases at V and 0 bases at J, with 10 bases between. This entry belongs to a study of human T cells and chemical hapten exposure. TCRdb reprocessed the RACE reads with MiXCR, giving one entry per CDR3 protein. The sample holds 150,000 to 200,000 distinct CDR3 sequences, approximately 14% seen once.

Sequences were derived from whole blood, sampled in connection with sensitization to the hapten diphenylcyclopropenone (DPC). This sequence originates from a woman in her thirties with alopecia areata. Some clones in this sample may be carry-over from other donors' samples. This chain links TRBV18 with TRBJ2-4; no reliable D call. CDR3 in amino acids: CASSRGSVAKNIQYF. The CDR3 nucleotides are TGTGCCAGCTCACGCGGAAGCGTAGCCAAAAACATTCAGTACTTC.